These 15 T cell receptor beta chains share one sample of origin, sequenced in a study of graft-versus-host responses after intestinal transplantation. Clones were read by immunoSEQ multiplex PCR, and TCRdb kept only the in-frame ones, dropping some. The sample yields about 80,000 clones, roughly 90% seen once. The sample was PBMCs, taken 98 days after intestinal transplantation. All receptors come from a human patient who received an intestinal transplant, so some T cells may come from the graft donor.

This chain connects TRBV2 to TRBJ2-2; D uncertain. This CDR3 has 17 residues. The V and J ends lost 4 bases and 2 bases respectively, with 17 bases between them. Germline CDR1 and CDR2: SNHLY and FYNNEI. The CDR3 region is CASSVSLRLLNTGELFF. The DNA of the CDR3 is TGTGCCAGCAGTGTTAGTTTGAGACTCCTTAACACCGGGGAGCTGTTTTTT.

The rearrangement joins TRBV6-5 to TRBJ2-4; no firm D call. CDR1 MNHEY and CDR2 SVGAGI come from the germline V gene. V was shortened by 0 bases and J by 10 bases, with 10 bases between the two germline ends. The CDR3 extends over 13 amino acids. The CDR3 DNA follows: TGTGCCAGCAGTTACTCGAGATTGGCGATTCAGTACTTC. Amino acid sequence: CASSYSRLAIQYF.

The genes are TRBV19 and TRBJ1-2; no definite D call. The V end was cut by 3 bases, the J end by 4 bases, with 6 bases between. Germline CDR1 and CDR2: LNHDA and SQIVND (reference sequence). The CDR3 is 12 amino acids. DNA of the CDR3: TGTGCCAGTAGTATCAGGTCCTATGGCTACACCTTC. This translates into CASSIRSYGYTF.

This chain uses TRBV6-4 with TRBJ2-3; 14 bases are a match to TRBD2. This CDR3 spans 18 amino acids. V dropped 4 bases and J dropped 1; count of bases not matched to a gene: 7. CDR1 is MRHNA, CDR2 SNTAGT, per germline. The CDR3, as DNA: TGTGCCAGCAGTGCCGGGACTAGCGGGGGTAAGGGCACAGATACGCAGTATTTT. Translated, it gives CASSAGTSGGKGTDTQYF.

The chain employs TRBV4-1 and TRBJ1-2; D possibly corresponds to TRBD1 (6 bases). V was pared by 2 bases and J by 2 bases, with 12 bases between. The CDR3 length is 15 residues. Germline assignment: CDR1 MGHRA and CDR2 YSYEKL. CDR3 nucleotide sequence: TGCGCCAGCAGCCAACTGGGACATAACAACTATGGCTACACCTTC. It encodes CASSQLGHNNYGYTF.

The chain employs TRBV28 and TRBJ1-1; 11 bases are a match to TRBD1. CDR3 length: 17 amino acids. Germline V gene lookup returns CDR1 MDHEN and CDR2 SYDVKM. The V segment lost 3 bases and the J segment 1 base; nucleotides outside the gene matches: 7. In DNA form, the CDR3 reads TGTGCCAGCAGTTTTCCCGGGACAGGGGGGTGGAACACTGAAGCTTTCTTT. Protein product: CASSFPGTGGWNTEAFF.

This clone was counted a single time. The V gene is TRBV6-1, the J gene TRBJ2-7; perhaps TRBD1 as D (5 bases). The CDR3 loop spans 13 amino acids. Germline CDR1 reads MNHNS; CDR2 reads SASEGT. Trimming stripped 8 bases from V and 1 base from J, with 12 bases between. This CDR3 reads CASGASGSYEQYF. For the CDR3, the DNA is TGTGCCAGCGGGGCTAGTGGGTCCTACGAGCAGTACTTC.

The chain uses TRBV5-4 and TRBJ1-1, with D perhaps matching TRBD1 (6 bases). The CDR3 has 14 amino acids. Between the trimmed V and J ends, which lost 2 bases and 3 bases, there was a span of 11 bases. CDR1 and CDR2 (germline): SGHNT, YYREEE (reference sequence). CDR3 in DNA: TGTGCCAGCAGCTTAACAGGGAGGGACACTGAAGCTTTCTTT. It specifies CASSLTGRDTEAFF.

The chain employs TRBV15 and TRBJ2-5; 9 nucleotides match TRBD2. The germline gives CDR1 LNHNV, CDR2 YYDKDF (reference sequence). The CDR3 is made up of 16 amino acids. Germline trimming cut 1 base from V and 5 bases from J; bases unmatched to any gene: 8. Here the CDR3 DNA reads TGTGCCACCAGCAGAGGGGGCGGGGGGGTGACGGAGACCCAGTACTTC. Protein: CATSRGGGGVTETQYF.

Regarding this clone: Mismatch with germline at one junction end may stem from a read error. The chain uses TRBV6-5 and TRBJ1-5; perhaps TRBD1 as D (6 bases). CDR1 MNHEY and CDR2 SVGAGI come from the germline V gene. This CDR3 region has 14 residues. This CDR3 reads CASSNSGGRQPQHF. CDR3 DNA sequence: TGTGCCAGCAGTAACTCGGGGGGCAGGCAGCCCCAGCATTTT.

V usage is TRBV18 and J usage is TRBJ2-6, with D unclear. Per germline, CDR1 KGHSH and CDR2 LQKENI. The CDR3 totals 14 residues. Trimming took 6 bases from V and 0 from J, leaving 6 bases between them. CDR3 sequence reads: CASSPSSGANVLTF. The CDR3 DNA reads TGTGCCAGCTCCCCCAGCTCTGGGGCCAACGTCCTGACTTTC.

The chain's CDR3 is CASSLDGLDRGHQPQHF. The CDR3 DNA follows: TGCGCCAGCAGCCTGGATGGATTGGACAGGGGGCATCAGCCCCAGCATTTT. V and J are TRBV5-1 and TRBJ1-5; 11 nucleotides agree with TRBD1. Germline assignment: CDR1 SGHRS and CDR2 YFSETQ. This CDR3 spans 17 amino acids. Germline trimming cut 4 bases from V and 5 bases from J; bases unmatched to any gene: 11.

This chain uses TRBV6-1 with TRBJ1-3; D call uncertain. The germline V gene encodes CDR1 MNHNS and CDR2 SASEGT. The V gene lost 2 bases and the J gene lost 9 bases, with 11 bases spanning the gap. This CDR3 spans 13 amino acids. In nucleotides, the CDR3 is TGTGCCAGCAGTGAATCTTTTTTAGGCACCATATATTTT. As protein: CASSESFLGTIYF.

The gene calls are TRBV7-9 and TRBJ2-3; 11 nucleotides align to TRBD2. V shed 5 bases and J 0 bases; nucleotides not matched to a gene: 10. Germline lookup yields CDR1 SEHNR and CDR2 FQNEAQ (reference sequence). This CDR3 region has 18 residues. The CDR3 DNA follows: TGTGCCAGCAGCCAGATGACTAGCGGGGCACCTAGCACAGATACGCAGTATTTT. Translation: CASSQMTSGAPSTDTQYF.

The rearrangement uses TRBV5-5 and TRBJ2-3; 11 bases are a match to TRBD2. CDR3 length: 16 amino acids. V shed 0 bases and J 3 bases; nucleotides not matched to a gene: 3. Germline CDR1 and CDR2: SGHKS and YYEKEE (reference sequence). CDR3 sequence reads: CASSLGLAGQTDTQYF. As DNA, the CDR3 is TGTGCCAGCAGCTTGGGACTAGCGGGGCAAACAGATACGCAGTATTTT.